This TCR beta chain was found in a study of Graves' ophthalmopathy and Graves' hyperthyroidism. TCR beta CDR3 regions were amplified from RNA transcripts. Investigators did first-round RT-PCR with HTBI primers, then second-round multiplex PCR. Via MiXCR, TCRdb re-called the multiplex PCR reads, giving one row per CDR3 protein. The sample carries some 350,000 distinct CDR3 sequences, about 17% recorded once. CDR3 length equals 12 residues. Germline CDR1 and CDR2: MNHNS and SASEGT. V shed 6 bases and J shed 6 bases, with 12 bases lying between them. Where ophthalmopathy was absent within 18 months of follow-up, hyperthyroidism was stable. It was on clinical symptoms, serum thyroxine, TRAb, thyroid ultrasound and orbital computed tomography that diagnosis relied. A roughly 10 ml volume of fresh peripheral blood provided the PBMCs. This clonotype was seen ten or more times.

J is TRBJ2-7 and V is TRBV6-1; D remains ambiguous. The origin of this receptor is an adult woman with stable Graves' hyperthyroidism. Source material: peripheral blood. CDR3: CASSPTRLEQYF. CDR3 coding DNA: TGTGCCAGCAGCCCGACACGTCTCGAGCAGTACTTC.